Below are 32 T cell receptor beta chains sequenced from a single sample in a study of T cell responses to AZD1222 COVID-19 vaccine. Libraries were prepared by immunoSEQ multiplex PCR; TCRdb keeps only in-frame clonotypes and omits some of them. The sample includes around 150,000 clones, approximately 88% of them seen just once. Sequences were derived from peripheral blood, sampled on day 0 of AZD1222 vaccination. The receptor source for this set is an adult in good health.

The CDR3 loop is CSVELTTEAFF. The CDR3 bases are TGCAGCGTTGAGCTGACCACTGAAGCTTTCTTT. The chain employs TRBV29-1 and TRBJ1-1; D is unclear. Trimming pared 3 bases from V and 4 bases from J, leaving 6 bases between. Germline V lookup: CDR1 SQVTM, CDR2 ANQGSEA. The CDR3 has 11 residues.

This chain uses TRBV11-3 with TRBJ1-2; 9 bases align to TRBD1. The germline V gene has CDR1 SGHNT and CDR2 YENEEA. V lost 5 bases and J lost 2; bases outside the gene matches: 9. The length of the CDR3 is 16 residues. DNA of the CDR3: TGTGCCAGCAGCCCGGGACAGGGACGCTCAAACTATGGCTACACCTTC. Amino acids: CASSPGQGRSNYGYTF.

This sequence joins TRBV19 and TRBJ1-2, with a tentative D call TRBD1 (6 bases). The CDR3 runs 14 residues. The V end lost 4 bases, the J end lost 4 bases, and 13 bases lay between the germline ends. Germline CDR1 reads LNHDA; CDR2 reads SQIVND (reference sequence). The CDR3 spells CASSRTGGSYGYTF. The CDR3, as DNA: TGTGCCAGTAGTAGGACGGGGGGCAGCTATGGCTACACCTTC.

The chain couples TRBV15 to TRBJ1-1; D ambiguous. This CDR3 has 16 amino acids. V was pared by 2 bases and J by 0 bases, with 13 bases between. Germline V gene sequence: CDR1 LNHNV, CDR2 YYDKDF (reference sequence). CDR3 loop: CATSRPPLGLNTEAFF. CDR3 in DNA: TGTGCCACCAGCAGACCCCCCTTGGGGTTGAACACTGAAGCTTTCTTT. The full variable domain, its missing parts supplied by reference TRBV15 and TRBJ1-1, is DAMVIQNPRYQVTQFGKPVTLSCSQTLNHNVMYWYQQKSSQAPKLLFHYYDKDFNNEADTPDNFQSRRPNTSFCFLDIRSPGLGDTAMYLCATSRPPLGLNTEAFFGQGTRLTVV.

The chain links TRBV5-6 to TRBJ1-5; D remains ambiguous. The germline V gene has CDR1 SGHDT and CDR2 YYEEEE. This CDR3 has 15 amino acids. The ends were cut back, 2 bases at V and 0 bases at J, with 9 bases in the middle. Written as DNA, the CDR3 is TGTGCCAGCAGCTTATCGGGGATTAGCAATCAGCCCCAGCATTTT. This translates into CASSLSGISNQPQHF.

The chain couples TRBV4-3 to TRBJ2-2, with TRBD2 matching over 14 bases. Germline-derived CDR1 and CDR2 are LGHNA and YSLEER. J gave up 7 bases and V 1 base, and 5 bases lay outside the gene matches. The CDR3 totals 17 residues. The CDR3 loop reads CASSQAGLAGEVGELFF. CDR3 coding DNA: TGCGCCAGCAGCCAAGCGGGACTAGCGGGAGAGGTCGGGGAGCTGTTTTTT.

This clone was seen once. CDR3 sequence: CASSLAGLLVGEQFF. CDR3 in DNA: TGTGCCAGCAGCTTAGCGGGGTTACTAGTGGGTGAGCAGTTCTTC. This chain uses TRBV7-2 with TRBJ2-1; TRBD2 is a possible D gene (5 bases). The CDR3 loop spans 15 amino acids. Germline V CDR1 and CDR2: SGHTA, FQGNSA. Trimming pared 0 bases from V and 9 bases from J, leaving 15 bases between.

The CDR3 DNA reads TGTGCCAGCAGTTACGCTAGCGGGAGCTACGAGCAGTACTTC. The encoded protein is CASSYASGSYEQYF. The J gene is TRBJ2-7, the V gene TRBV6-5; 10 bases align to TRBD2. Germline lookup yields CDR1 MNHEY and CDR2 SVGAGI. Germline trimming cut 2 bases from V and 3 bases from J; bases unmatched to any gene: 1. The CDR3 has 14 amino acids.

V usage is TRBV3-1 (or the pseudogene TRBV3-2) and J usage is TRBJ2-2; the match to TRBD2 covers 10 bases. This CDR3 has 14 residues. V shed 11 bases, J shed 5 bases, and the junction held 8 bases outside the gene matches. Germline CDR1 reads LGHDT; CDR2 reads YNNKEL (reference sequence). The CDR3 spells CAGSTSGSTGELFF. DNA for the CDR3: TGTGCCGGTTCGACTAGCGGGTCGACCGGGGAGCTGTTTTTT.

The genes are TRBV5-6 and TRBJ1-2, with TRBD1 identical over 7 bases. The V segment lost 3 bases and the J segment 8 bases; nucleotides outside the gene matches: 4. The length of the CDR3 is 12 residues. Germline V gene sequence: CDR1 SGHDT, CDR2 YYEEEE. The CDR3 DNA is TGTGCCAGCAGCTACCGGGACAGCGGCTACACCTTC. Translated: CASSYRDSGYTF.

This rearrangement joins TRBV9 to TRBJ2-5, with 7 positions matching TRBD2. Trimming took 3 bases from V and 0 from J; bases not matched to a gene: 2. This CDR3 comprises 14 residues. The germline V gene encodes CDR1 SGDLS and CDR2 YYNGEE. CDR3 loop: CASSDGTNQETQYF. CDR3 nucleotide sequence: TGTGCCAGCAGCGACGGGACTAACCAAGAGACCCAGTACTTC.

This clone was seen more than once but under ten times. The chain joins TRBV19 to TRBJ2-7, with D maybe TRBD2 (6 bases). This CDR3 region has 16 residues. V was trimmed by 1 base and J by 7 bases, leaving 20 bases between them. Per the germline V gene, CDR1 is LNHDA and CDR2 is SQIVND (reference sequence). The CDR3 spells CASSIGLSGSSSEQYF. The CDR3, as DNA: TGTGCCAGTAGTATAGGTCTGAGCGGGTCCTCCTCGGAGCAGTACTTC.

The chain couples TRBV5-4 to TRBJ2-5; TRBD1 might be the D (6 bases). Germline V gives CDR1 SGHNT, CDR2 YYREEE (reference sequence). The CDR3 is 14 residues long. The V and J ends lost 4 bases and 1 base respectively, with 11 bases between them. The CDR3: CASSIGQPQETQYF. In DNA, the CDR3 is TGTGCCAGCAGCATCGGACAGCCCCAAGAGACCCAGTACTTC.

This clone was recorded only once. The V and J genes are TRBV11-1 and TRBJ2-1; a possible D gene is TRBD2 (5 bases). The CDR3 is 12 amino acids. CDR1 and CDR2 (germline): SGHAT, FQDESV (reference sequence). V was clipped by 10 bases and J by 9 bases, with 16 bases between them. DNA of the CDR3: TGTGCCATCAGAGGCCCTGAGGGTGAGCAGTTCTTC. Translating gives CAIRGPEGEQFF.

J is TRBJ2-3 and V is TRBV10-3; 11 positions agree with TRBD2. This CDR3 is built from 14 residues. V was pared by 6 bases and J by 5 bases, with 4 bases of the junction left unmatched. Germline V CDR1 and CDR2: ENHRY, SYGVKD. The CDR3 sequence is CAIRLAGGGDTQYF. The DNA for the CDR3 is TGTGCCATCAGGCTAGCGGGAGGTGGAGATACGCAGTATTTT.

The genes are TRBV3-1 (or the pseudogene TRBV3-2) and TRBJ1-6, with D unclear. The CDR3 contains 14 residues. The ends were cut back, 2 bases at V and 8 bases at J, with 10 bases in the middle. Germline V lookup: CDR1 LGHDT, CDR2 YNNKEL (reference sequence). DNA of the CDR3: TGTGCCAGCAGCCAACTCCCACGCGATTCACCCCTCCACTTT. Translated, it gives CASSQLPRDSPLHF.

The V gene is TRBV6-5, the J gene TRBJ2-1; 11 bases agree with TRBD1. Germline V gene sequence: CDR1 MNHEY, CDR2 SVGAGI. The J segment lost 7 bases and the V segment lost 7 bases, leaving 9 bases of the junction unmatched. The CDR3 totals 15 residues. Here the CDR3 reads CASKVGTGGRNEQFF. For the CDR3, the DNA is TGTGCCAGCAAGGTCGGGACAGGGGGAAGGAATGAGCAGTTCTTC.

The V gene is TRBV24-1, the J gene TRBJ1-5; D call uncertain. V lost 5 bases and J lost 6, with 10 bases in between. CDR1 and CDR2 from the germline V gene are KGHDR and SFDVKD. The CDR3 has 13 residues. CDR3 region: CATSVPVGQPQHF. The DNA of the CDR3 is TGTGCCACCAGTGTACCAGTGGGTCAGCCCCAGCATTTT.

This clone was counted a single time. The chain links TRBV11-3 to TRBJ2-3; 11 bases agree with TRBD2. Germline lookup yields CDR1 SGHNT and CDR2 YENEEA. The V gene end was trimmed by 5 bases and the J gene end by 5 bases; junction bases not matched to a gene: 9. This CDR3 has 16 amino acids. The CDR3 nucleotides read TGTGCCAGCAGCCGCGGTTTAGCGGGAGGGGAAGATACGCAGTATTTT. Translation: CASSRGLAGGEDTQYF.

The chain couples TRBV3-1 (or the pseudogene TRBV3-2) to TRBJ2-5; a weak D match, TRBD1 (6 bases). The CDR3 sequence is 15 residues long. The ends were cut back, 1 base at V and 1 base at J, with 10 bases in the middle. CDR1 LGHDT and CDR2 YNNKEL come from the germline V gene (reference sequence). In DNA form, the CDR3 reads TGTGCCAGCAGCCAAGTGGGGACACTCCAAGAGACCCAGTACTTC. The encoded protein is CASSQVGTLQETQYF.

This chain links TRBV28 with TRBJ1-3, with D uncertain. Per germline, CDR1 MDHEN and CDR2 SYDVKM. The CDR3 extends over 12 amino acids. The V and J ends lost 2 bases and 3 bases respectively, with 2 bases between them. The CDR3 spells CASSLSGNTIYF. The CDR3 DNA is TGTGCCAGCAGTTTAAGTGGAAACACCATATATTTT. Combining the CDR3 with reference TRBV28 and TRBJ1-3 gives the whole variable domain DVKVTQSSRYLVKRTGEKVFLECVQDMDHENMFWYRQDPGLGLRLIYFSYDVKMKEKGDIPEGYSVSREKKERFSLILESASTNQTSMYLCASSLSGNTIYFGEGSWLTVV.

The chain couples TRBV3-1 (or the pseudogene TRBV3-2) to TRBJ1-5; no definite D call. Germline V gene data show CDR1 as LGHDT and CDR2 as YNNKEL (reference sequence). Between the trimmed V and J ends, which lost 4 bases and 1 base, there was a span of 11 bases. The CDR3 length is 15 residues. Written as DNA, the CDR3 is TGTGCCAGCAGCCGCTTTGCGGGGAGCAATCAGCCCCAGCATTTT. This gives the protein CASSRFAGSNQPQHF.

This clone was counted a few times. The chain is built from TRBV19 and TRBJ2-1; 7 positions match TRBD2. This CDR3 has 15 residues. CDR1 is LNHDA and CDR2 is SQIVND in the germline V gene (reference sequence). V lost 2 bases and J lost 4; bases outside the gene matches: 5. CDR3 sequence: CASSISLAVYNEQFF. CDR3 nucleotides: TGTGCCAGTAGTATAAGTCTAGCGGTTTACAATGAGCAGTTCTTC.

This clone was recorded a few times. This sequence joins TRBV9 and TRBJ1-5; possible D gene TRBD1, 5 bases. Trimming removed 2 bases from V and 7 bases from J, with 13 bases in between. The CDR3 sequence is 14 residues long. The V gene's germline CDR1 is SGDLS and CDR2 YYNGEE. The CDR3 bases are TGTGCCAGCAGCGTCGCTGACAGTCGACAGCCCCAGCATTTT. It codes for CASSVADSRQPQHF. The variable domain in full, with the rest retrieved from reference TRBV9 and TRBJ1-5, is DSGVTQTPKHLITATGQRVTLRCSPRSGDLSVYWYQQSLDQGLQFLIQYYNGEERAKGNILERFSAQQFPDLHSELNLSSLELGDSALYFCASSVADSRQPQHFGDGTRLSIL.

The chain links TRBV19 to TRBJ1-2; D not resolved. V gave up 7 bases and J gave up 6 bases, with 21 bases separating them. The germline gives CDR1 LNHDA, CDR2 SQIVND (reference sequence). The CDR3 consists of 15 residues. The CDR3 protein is CASTLAQPTPHGYTF. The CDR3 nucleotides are TGTGCCAGTACCCTGGCCCAGCCGACGCCCCATGGCTACACCTTC. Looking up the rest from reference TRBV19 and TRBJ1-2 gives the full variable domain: DGGITQSPKYLFRKEGQNVTLSCEQNLNHDAMYWYRQDPGQGLRLIYYSQIVNDFQKGDIAEGYSVSREKKESFPLTVTSAQKNPTAFYLCASTLAQPTPHGYTFGSGTRLTVV.

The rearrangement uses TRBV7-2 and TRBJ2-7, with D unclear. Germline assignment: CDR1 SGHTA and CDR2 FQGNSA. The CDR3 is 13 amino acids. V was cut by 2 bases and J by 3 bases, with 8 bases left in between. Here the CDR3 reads CASSLPTRYEQYF. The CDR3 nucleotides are TGTGCCAGCAGCTTACCGACTCGCTACGAGCAGTACTTC.

DNA of the CDR3: TGCAGCGTGGGGACTCTAGCGGGGGGCACAGATACGCAGTATTTT. As protein: CSVGTLAGGTDTQYF. This chain connects TRBV29-1 to TRBJ2-3; 10 bases are shared with TRBD2. CDR3 length: 15 residues. Germline V gene sequence: CDR1 SQVTM, CDR2 ANQGSEA. The V and J ends lost 6 bases and 1 base, in that order; junction bases with no gene match: 7.

The CDR3 DNA reads as TGTGCCGGGGTAAGGGGCGCTGAAGCTTTCTTT. It specifies CAGVRGAEAFF. The V call is TRBV30, the J call TRBJ1-1; D might be TRBD1 (5 bases). Germline CDR1 reads GTSNPN; CDR2 reads SVGIG (reference sequence). CDR3 length: 11 residues. V was cut by 8 bases and J by 6 bases, with 13 bases left in between.

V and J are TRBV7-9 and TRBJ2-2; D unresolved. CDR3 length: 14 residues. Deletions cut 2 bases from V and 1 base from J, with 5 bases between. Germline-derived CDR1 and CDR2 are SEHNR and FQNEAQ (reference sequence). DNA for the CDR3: TGTGCCAGCAGCTTAAACAGGAACACCGGGGAGCTGTTTTTT. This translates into CASSLNRNTGELFF.

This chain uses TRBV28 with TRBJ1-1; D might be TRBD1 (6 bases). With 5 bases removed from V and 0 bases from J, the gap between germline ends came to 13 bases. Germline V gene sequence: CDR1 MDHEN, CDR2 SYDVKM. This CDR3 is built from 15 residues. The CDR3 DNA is TGTGCCAGCAGTCCTTTAGGGGGGATGAACACTGAAGCTTTCTTT. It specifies CASSPLGGMNTEAFF.

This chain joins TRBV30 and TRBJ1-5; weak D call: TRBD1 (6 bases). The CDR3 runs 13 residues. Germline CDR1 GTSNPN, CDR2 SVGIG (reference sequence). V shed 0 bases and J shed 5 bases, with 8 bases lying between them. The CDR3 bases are TGTGCCTGGAGTGTAGGGGGTGATCAGCCCCAGCATTTT. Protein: CAWSVGGDQPQHF. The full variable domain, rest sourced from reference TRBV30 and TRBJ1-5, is SQTIHQWPATLVQPVGSPLSLECTVEGTSNPNLYWYRQAAGRGLQLLFYSVGIGQISSEVPQNLSASRPQDRQFILSSKKLLLSDSGFYLCAWSVGGDQPQHFGDGTRLSIL.

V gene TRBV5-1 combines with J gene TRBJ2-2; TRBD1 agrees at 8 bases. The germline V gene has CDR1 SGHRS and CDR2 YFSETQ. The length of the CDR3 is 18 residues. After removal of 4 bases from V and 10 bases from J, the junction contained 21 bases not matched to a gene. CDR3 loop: CASSPALTGALGTTELFF. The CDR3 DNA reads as TGCGCCAGCAGCCCGGCCCTGACAGGGGCTCTGGGGACCACGGAGCTGTTTTTT.